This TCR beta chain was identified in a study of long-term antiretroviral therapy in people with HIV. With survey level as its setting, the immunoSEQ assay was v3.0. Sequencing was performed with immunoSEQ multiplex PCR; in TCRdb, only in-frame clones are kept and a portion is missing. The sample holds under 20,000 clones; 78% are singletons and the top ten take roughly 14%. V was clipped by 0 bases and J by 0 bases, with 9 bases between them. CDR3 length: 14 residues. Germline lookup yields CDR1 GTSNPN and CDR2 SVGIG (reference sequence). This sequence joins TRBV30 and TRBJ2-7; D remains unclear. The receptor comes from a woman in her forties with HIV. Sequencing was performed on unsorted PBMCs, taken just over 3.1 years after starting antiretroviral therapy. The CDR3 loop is CAWSVQTSSYEQYF. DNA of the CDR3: TGTGCCTGGAGTGTACAGACGAGCTCCTACGAGCAGTACTTC.